This T cell receptor beta chain is drawn from a study of cytomegalovirus exposure and HLA in healthy donors. The repertoire was sequenced with immunoSEQ multiplex PCR; TCRdb's copy has only in-frame clones and lacks some. The sample records 110,000 to 150,000 clones, approximately 94% being singletons. V shed 5 bases and J 5 bases; nucleotides not matched to a gene: 3. The CDR3 consists of 13 residues. Germline CDR1 SEHNR, CDR2 FQNEAQ (reference sequence). This sequence joins TRBV7-9 and TRBJ1-2, with 9 nucleotides matching TRBD1. The sample comprised PBMCs. The sequence was collected from a man aged 18 to 30 in good health and CMV-seropositive. DNA of the CDR3: TGTGCCAGCAGCGGGACAGGGAGGTATGGCTACACCTTC. This encodes CASSGTGRYGYTF. Together with reference TRBV7-9 and TRBJ1-2, the CDR3 gives the full variable domain: DTGVSQNPRHKITKRGQNVTFRCDPISEHNRLYWYRQTLGQGPEFLTYFQNEAQLEKSRLLSDRFSAERPKGSFSTLEIQRTEQGDSAMYLCASSGTGRYGYTFGSGTRLTVV.